The next 8 T cell receptor beta chains were all read from a single sample in a study of CD8 T cells in Susac syndrome. Reverse transcription of about 0.5 to 1 ug RNA was carried out with random hexamers. TCRdb reprocessed the immunoSEQ multiplex PCR reads via MiXCR and lists one record per CDR3 protein. This sample carries hundreds of thousands of distinct CDR3 sequences, 90% to 95% of them seen once, and the ten largest clones take around 0.072%. Sequencing was performed on CD4+ T cells from PBMCs. Every receptor here comes from a human donor with multiple sclerosis.

The chain links TRBV2 to TRBJ2-1; D remains ambiguous. V was cut by 6 bases and J by 8 bases, with 14 bases left in between. Germline CDR1 SNHLY, CDR2 FYNNEI. The CDR3 contains 13 residues. CDR3 nucleotide sequence: TGTGCCAGCAGCCGGACCGCGTGGGATGAGCAGTTCTTC. It is translated as CASSRTAWDEQFF.

This chain links TRBV6-5 with TRBJ2-4; no clear D. V shed 8 bases and J shed 5 bases, with 13 bases lying between them. The V gene's germline CDR1 is MNHEY and CDR2 SVGAGI. The CDR3 length is 13 residues. CDR3 DNA: TGTGCCAGCGCCATACGGGCCGAAAACATTCAGTACTTC. It translates to CASAIRAENIQYF.

In DNA form, the CDR3 reads TGCAGTGCTCGGGCTCCGAATCAGCCCCAGCATTTT. The encoded protein is CSARAPNQPQHF. The chain couples TRBV20-1 to TRBJ1-5; unclear D gene. Trimming removed 5 bases at V and 4 bases at J, with 9 bases between. The CDR3 consists of 12 residues. From germline, CDR1 is DFQATT and CDR2 SNEGSKA (reference sequence).

The chain links TRBV14 to TRBJ2-5; D might be TRBD2 (5 bases). Germline V CDR1 and CDR2: SGHDN, FVKESK. The V and J ends lost 4 bases and 0 bases respectively, with 18 bases between them. The CDR3 is 17 amino acids. The CDR3 DNA follows: TGTGCCAGCAGCCCACGGACGGGGTGGATCTACCAAGAGACCCAGTACTTC. Encoded protein: CASSPRTGWIYQETQYF.

This chain links TRBV2 with TRBJ1-2, with 7 bases that match TRBD1. There are 13 residues in the CDR3. Germline assignment: CDR1 SNHLY and CDR2 FYNNEI. The V and J ends lost 3 bases and 6 bases, in that order; junction bases with no gene match: 4. The chain's CDR3 is CASSEGRGDGYTF. CDR3 sequence (DNA): TGTGCCAGCAGTGAGGGCAGGGGGGATGGCTACACCTTC.

This chain connects TRBV9 to TRBJ2-1; 12 nucleotides agree with TRBD1. V was pared by 2 bases and J by 2 bases, with 11 bases of the junction left unmatched. There are 19 residues in the CDR3. In germline, CDR1 is SGDLS, CDR2 YYNGEE. The CDR3 sequence: CASSVSGTGGGGAYNEQFF. CDR3 DNA sequence: TGTGCCAGCAGCGTTTCCGGGACAGGGGGCGGAGGGGCCTACAATGAGCAGTTCTTC.

In nucleotides, the CDR3 is TGTGCCAGCAGTTACGGGGACGAGCAGTACTTC. Its translation is CASSYGDEQYF. The chain employs TRBV13 and TRBJ2-7; D is perhaps TRBD2 (5 bases). Trimming removed 6 bases from V and 5 bases from J, with 8 bases in between. Looked up from germline, CDR1 is PRHDT and CDR2 is FYEKMQ (reference sequence). The CDR3 runs 11 residues. The full variable domain, completed using reference TRBV13 and TRBJ2-7, is AAGVIQSPRHLIKEKRETATLKCYPIPRHDTVYWYQQGPGQDPQFLISFYEKMQSDKGSIPDRFSAQQFSDYHSELNMSSLELGDSALYFCASSYGDEQYFGPGTRLTVT.

Turning to this clonotype: One end of the junction fails to match germline, which may point to a read error. The chain recombines TRBV15 with TRBJ2-7; D possibly corresponds to TRBD1 (5 bases). The CDR3 extends over 13 amino acids. The germline V gene encodes CDR1 LNHNV and CDR2 YYDKDF (reference sequence). The CDR3 DNA reads as TGTGCCACCAGCGGAACCTCAGGGTCAGCGACGGACTTC. Its translation: CATSGTSGSATDF. Full variable domain (rest looked up from reference TRBV15 and TRBJ2-7): DAMVIQNPRYQVTQFGKPVTLSCSQTLNHNVMYWYQQKSSQAPKLLFHYYDKDFNNEADTPDNFQSRRPNTSFCFLDIRSPGLGDTAMYLCATSGTSGSATDFGPGTRLTVT.